This T cell receptor beta chain was sequenced in a study of blood T cells in healthy people across ages. Study-wide points: Researchers deemed the diversity estimates from one million T cells underestimates. Significant beta diversity loss was already apparent by age approximately 40, declining roughly linearly. Naive CD4+ cells and diversity were both higher in long-lived donors than in aged donors.

The sample holds a few counts of this clonotype. The antigen is not known. With a J-beta primer mix and a sample-barcoded 5' primer, a second PCR ran about 7 to 12 cycles. A template-switch adaptor containing 12 random nucleotides labeled each cDNA molecule. MiXCR, applied by TCRdb to the 5' RACE reads, yields one record per CDR3 protein. The table records 660,000 or so distinct CDR3 sequences, 45% to 65% of them present only once. V was pared by 1 base and J by 4 bases, with 12 bases of the junction left unmatched. The CDR3 has 18 amino acids. The V gene's germline CDR1 is MNHNS and CDR2 SASEGT. Sequencing was performed on blood. The receptor comes from a man between 60 and 70 years old in good health. The rearrangement joins TRBV6-1 to TRBJ2-1; 8 nucleotides line up with TRBD2. For the CDR3, the DNA is TGTGCCAGCAGTGAAGGGGTGGGGACTAGTGGGAGTTACAATGAGCAGTTCTTC. Residues: CASSEGVGTSGSYNEQFF.